A selection of T cell receptor beta chains follows, all from one sample in a study of T cells in Graves' hyperthyroidism and ophthalmopathy. TCRdb re-called the multiplex PCR reads through MiXCR, storing one row per CDR3 protein. The sample includes around 440,000 distinct CDR3 sequences, roughly 14% of them seen just once. The sample consisted of blood. The receptors were gathered from a woman in her late teens or twenties with Graves' hyperthyroidism. The CDR3 runs from the conserved cysteine through the conserved F or W.

>TRBV18|TRBJ2-5
CASSVFMSREPGGRETQYF
>TRBV6-1|TRBJ1-5
CASSSVGTGGRNQPQHF
>TRBV24-1|TRBJ1-1
CATSGGGGRHTEAFF
>TRBV12-3/TRBV12-4|TRBJ1-4
CASSFGRILDEKLFF
>TRBV28|TRBJ1-1
CASSLSPDSTEAFF
>TRBV27|TRBJ1-2
CASSPWTGGYGYTF
>TRBV7-2|TRBJ1-1
CASSLARQLNTEAFF
>TRBV7-9|TRBJ1-5
CASSLSDSYNQPQHF
>TRBV20-1|TRBJ2-2
CSARITGGGSGELFF
>TRBV19|TRBJ2-1
CASRLAGTWEQFF
>TRBV28|TRBJ2-7
CASSQGLAGFSNEQYF
>TRBV4-1|TRBJ1-4
CASSLIPGNVGEKLFF
>TRBV6-2/TRBV6-3|TRBJ2-1
CASSSPGGAYNEQFF
>TRBV2|TRBJ1-2
CASSDDTGAGYTF
>TRBV3-1|TRBJ2-5
CASSQGRAGGQETQYF
>TRBV5-6|TRBJ2-1
CASSLGGALVYNEQFF
>TRBV2|TRBJ1-3
CASRGTGTGNTIYF
>TRBV12-3/TRBV12-4|TRBJ2-7
CASSLAVDGQGQRQYF
>TRBV7-3|TRBJ2-3
CASSAPGTGGTDTQYF
>TRBV12-5|TRBJ1-2
CASGSEGGVRRSGYTF
>TRBV6-2/TRBV6-3|TRBJ2-3
CASSYGGARGDTQYF
>TRBV5-1|TRBJ2-7
CASSLNPGGGFYEQYF
>TRBV29-1|NA
CSGAGAGSYNEQYF
>TRBV5-6|TRBJ1-5
CASSRQGYQPQHF
>TRBV6-5|TRBJ2-7
CASSYSLAGGYEQYF
>TRBV28|TRBJ2-3
CASSQDADAQYF
>TRBV5-1|TRBJ2-3
CASSPSWGDTDTQYF
>TRBV6-1|TRBJ1-1
CASSEGPLNTEAFF
>TRBV24-1|TRBJ1-1
CATREGAEAFF
>TRBV20-1|TRBJ2-7
CSARGTGGPYEQYF
>TRBV4-1|TRBJ1-1
CASSQAGTGMDGEAFF
>TRBV18|TRBJ2-3
CASSNPVPDTQYF
>TRBV6-1|TRBJ1-1
CASTLITGATNTEAFF
>TRBV12-3/TRBV12-4|TRBJ1-1
CASSLTGGWNTEAFF
>TRBV18|TRBJ2-7
CASSPPSGYYEQYF
>TRBV18|TRBJ2-5
CASSPPVLQETQYF
>TRBV11-2|TRBJ1-1
CASSFQGGRNTEAFF
>TRBV10-1|TRBJ1-1
CASSARAPTEAFF
>TRBV27|TRBJ2-2
CASSGGPSVNYYTGELFF
>TRBV14|TRBJ2-1
CASSQVLARVWDEQFF
>TRBV20-1|TRBJ1-5
CSAQDRDWQPQHF
>TRBV5-1|TRBJ1-1
CASSLGAATQRNTEAFF
>TRBV7-6|TRBJ2-1
CASTRLGTGTSLEQFF
>TRBV3-1|TRBJ1-1
CASSVGMLGTVDTEAFF
>TRBV6-1|TRBJ1-5
CASSQGGPRNQPQHF
>TRBV18|TRBJ2-1
CASSSLRGTVYEQFF
>TRBV5-1|TRBJ1-1
CASSPNRGMNTEAFF
>TRBV28|TRBJ1-2
CASSPGPRRYGYTF
>TRBV10-3|TRBJ2-1
CAIKDREGSYNEQFF
>TRBV12-3/TRBV12-4|TRBJ1-2
CASTLWLGHSTF
>TRBV7-6|TRBJ1-1
CASSPPREFTEAFF
>TRBV3-1|TRBJ1-3
CASSQEFGNTIYF
>TRBV7-2|TRBJ2-3
CASSFDTNTDTQYF
>TRBV28|TRBJ2-7
CASSLRGGSPTYEQYF